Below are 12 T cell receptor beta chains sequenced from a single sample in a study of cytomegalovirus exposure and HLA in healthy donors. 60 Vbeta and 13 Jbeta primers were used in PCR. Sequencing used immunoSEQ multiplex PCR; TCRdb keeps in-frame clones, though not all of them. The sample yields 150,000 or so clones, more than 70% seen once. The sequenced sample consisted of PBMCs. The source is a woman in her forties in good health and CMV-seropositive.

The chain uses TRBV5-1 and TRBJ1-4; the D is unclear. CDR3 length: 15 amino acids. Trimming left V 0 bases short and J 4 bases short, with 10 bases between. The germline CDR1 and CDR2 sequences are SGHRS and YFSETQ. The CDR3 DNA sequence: TGCGCCAGCAGCTTGGAACCGCGGGGTAATGAAAAACTGTTTTTT. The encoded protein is CASSLEPRGNEKLFF. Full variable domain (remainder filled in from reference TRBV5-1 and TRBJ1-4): KAGVTQTPRYLIKTRGQQVTLSCSPISGHRSVSWYQQTPGQGLQFLFEYFSETQRNKGNFPGRFSGRQFSNSRSEMNVSTLELGDSALYLCASSLEPRGNEKLFFGSGTQLSVL.

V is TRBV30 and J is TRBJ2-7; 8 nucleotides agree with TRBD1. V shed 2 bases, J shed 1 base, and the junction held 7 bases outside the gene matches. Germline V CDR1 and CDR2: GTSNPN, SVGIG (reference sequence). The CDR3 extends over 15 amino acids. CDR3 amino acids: CAWSPPGGGSYEQYF. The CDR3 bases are TGTGCCTGGAGTCCCCCAGGGGGCGGGTCCTACGAGCAGTACTTC.

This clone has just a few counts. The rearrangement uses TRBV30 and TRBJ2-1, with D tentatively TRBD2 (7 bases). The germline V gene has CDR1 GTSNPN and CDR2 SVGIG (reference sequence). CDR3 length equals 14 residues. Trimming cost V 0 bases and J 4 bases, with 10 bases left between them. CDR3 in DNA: TGTGCCTGGAGTGTCAGGGGAGGGTACAATGAGCAGTTCTTC. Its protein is CAWSVRGGYNEQFF. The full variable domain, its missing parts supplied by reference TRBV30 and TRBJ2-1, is SQTIHQWPATLVQPVGSPLSLECTVEGTSNPNLYWYRQAAGRGLQLLFYSVGIGQISSEVPQNLSASRPQDRQFILSSKKLLLSDSGFYLCAWSVRGGYNEQFFGPGTRLTVL.

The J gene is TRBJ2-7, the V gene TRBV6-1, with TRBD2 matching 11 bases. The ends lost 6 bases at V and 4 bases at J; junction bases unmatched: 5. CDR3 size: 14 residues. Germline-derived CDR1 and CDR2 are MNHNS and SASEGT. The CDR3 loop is CASSSGTSGYEQYF. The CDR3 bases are TGTGCCAGCAGCTCCGGGACTAGCGGATACGAGCAGTACTTC.

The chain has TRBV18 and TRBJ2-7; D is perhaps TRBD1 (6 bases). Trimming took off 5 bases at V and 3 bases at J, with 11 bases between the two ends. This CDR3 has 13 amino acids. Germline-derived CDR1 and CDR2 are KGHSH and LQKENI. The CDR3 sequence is CASSKAQGYEQYF. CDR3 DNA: TGTGCCAGCTCAAAAGCACAGGGCTACGAGCAGTACTTC.

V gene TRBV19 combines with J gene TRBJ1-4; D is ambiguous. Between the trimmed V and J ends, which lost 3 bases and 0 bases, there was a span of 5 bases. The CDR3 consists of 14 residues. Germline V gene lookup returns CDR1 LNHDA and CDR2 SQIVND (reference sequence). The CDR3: CASSIVATNEKLFF. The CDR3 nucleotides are TGTGCCAGTAGTATTGTCGCAACTAATGAAAAACTGTTTTTT.

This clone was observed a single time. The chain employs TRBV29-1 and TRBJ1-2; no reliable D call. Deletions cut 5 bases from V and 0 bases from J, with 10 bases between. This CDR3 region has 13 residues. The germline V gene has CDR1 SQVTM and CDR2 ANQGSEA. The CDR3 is CSVRRATNYGYTF. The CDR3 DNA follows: TGCAGCGTTAGGAGAGCTACTAACTATGGCTACACCTTC.

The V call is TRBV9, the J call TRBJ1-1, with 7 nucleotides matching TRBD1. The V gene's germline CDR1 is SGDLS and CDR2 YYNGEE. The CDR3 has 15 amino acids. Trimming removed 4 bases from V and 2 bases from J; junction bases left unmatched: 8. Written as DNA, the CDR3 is TGTGCCAGCAGCCCGCGGACAGGTTCCAACACTGAAGCTTTCTTT. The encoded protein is CASSPRTGSNTEAFF.

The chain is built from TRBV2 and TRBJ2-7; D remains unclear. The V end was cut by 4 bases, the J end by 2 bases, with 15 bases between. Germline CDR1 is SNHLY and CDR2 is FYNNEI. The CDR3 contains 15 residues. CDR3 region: CASSGSEAETYEQYF. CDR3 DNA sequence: TGTGCCAGCAGTGGATCCGAGGCGGAGACCTACGAGCAGTACTTC.

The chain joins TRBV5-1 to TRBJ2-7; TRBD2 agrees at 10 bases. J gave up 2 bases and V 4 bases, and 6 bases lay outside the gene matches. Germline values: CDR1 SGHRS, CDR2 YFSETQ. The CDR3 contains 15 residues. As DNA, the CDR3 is TGCGCCAGCAGCCCGCGAGCGGGAGGGCCCTACGAGCAGTACTTC. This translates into CASSPRAGGPYEQYF. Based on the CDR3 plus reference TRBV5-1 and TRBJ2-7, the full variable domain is KAGVTQTPRYLIKTRGQQVTLSCSPISGHRSVSWYQQTPGQGLQFLFEYFSETQRNKGNFPGRFSGRQFSNSRSEMNVSTLELGDSALYLCASSPRAGGPYEQYFGPGTRLTVT.

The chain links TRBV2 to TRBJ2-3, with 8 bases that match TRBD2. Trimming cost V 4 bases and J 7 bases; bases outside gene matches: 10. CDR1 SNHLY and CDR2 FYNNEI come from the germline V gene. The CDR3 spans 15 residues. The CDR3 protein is CASSGRSGSGNTQYF. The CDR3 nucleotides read TGTGCCAGCAGTGGACGCAGCGGGAGCGGGAATACGCAGTATTTT.

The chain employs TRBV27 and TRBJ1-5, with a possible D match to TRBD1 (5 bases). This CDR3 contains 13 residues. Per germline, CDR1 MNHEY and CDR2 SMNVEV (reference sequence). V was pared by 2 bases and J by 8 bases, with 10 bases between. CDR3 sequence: CASSLTLREPQHF. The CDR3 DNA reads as TGTGCCAGCAGTTTAACCCTCAGGGAGCCCCAGCATTTT.